The text below deals with one T cell receptor beta chain. The data belong to a study of blood T cell repertoires in COVID-19. About the research overall: Some COVID-19 samples were acute and others convalescent; all came from the United States, Italy and Spain. Sample material is recorded as cDNA or gDNA derived from T cells, B-cell-depleted T cells, or PBMCs.

The CDR3 length is 14 residues. CDR1 is KGHSH, CDR2 LQKENI, per germline. Between the trimmed V and J ends, which lost 2 bases and 4 bases, there was a span of 12 bases. In the authors' workflow: Amplification from reference gene primers served as the basis for estimated nucleated cell counts. The data were produced by immunoSEQ multiplex PCR, yet TCRdb's version contains in-frame clones alone and is incomplete. The DNA was the basis for D and trimming; V, J and clone size are from that table. This table holds 200,000 to 300,000 clones, about 84% found once. A Seattle source enrolled patients during active infection and followed them longitudinally.

The TCR comes from a woman older than 75 with COVID-19, enrolled during active disease. Sequencing used peripheral blood. The rearrangement joins TRBV18 to TRBJ2-7; the D is unclear. The CDR3 DNA is TGTGCCAGCTCACCAACAGAGAGAGCTTACGAGCAGTACGTC. This codes for CASSPTERAYEQYV.